This T cell receptor (beta chain) is from a study of blood T cells in healthy people across ages. Primed by a sample-barcoded 5' primer and a J-beta primer mix, a second PCR proceeded for 7 to 11 cycles. TCRdb analysed the 5' RACE reads with MiXCR anew, one entry per CDR3 protein. Of approximately 940,000 distinct CDR3 sequences listed, about 48% are singletons. This CDR3 has 13 amino acids. CDR1 is SGHRS, CDR2 YFSETQ, per germline. V was clipped by 2 bases and J by 13 bases, with 16 bases between them. The chain couples TRBV5-1 to TRBJ2-1; no definite D call. Sample: blood. This TCR was sampled from a man aged 30 to 45 in good health. CDR3: CASSFGRQETQFF. CDR3 coding DNA: TGCGCCAGCAGCTTCGGCAGGCAAGAGACCCAGTTCTTC.